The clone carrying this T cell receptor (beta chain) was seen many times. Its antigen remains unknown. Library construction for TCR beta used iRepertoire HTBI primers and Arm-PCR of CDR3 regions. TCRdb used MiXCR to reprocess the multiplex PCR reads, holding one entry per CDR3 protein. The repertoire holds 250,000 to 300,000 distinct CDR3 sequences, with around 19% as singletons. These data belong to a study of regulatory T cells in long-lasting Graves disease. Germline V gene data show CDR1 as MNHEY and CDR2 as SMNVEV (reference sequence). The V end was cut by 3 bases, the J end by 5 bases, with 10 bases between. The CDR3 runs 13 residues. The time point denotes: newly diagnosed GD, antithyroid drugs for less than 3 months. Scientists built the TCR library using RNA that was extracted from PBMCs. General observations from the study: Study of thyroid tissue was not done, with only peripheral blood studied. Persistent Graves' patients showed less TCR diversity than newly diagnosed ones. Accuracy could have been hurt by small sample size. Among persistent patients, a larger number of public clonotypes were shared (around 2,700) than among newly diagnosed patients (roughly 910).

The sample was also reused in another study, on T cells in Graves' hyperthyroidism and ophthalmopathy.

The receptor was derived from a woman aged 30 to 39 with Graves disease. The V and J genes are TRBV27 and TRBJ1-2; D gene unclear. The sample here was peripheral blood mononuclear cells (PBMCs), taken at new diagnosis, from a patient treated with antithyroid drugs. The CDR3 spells CASSLSRIYGYTF. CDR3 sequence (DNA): TGTGCCAGCAGTTTGAGCAGAATATATGGCTACACCTTC.